A single TCR beta chain is shown here with its context. Its matching antigen is unknown. The study ran its PCR with 60 Vbeta and 13 Jbeta primers. Sequencing used immunoSEQ multiplex PCR; TCRdb keeps in-frame clones, though not all of them. Of 150,000 to 190,000 clones detected, 70% to 90% appear once; the ten largest clones hold roughly 2.3%. The record originates from a study of cytomegalovirus exposure and HLA in healthy donors. Findings and caveats of the study: Previously analyzed data showed that most TCR beta V segments were productive at a frequency of about 87% or about 30%. According to a later analysis, donors in an Asian-associated ancestry cluster reportedly had fewer N-insertions than the approximately 620-donor mean.

The specimen was PBMCs. This clonotype originated in a woman between 18 and 30 years old in good health and CMV-seronegative.

Written as DNA, the CDR3 is TGTGCCAGCAGCGCCTTCCCTAGCGGGGTCACAGATACGCAGTATTTT. This codes for CASSAFPSGVTDTQYF. The chain uses TRBV11-2 and TRBJ2-3; 9 bases align to TRBD2. Germline values: CDR1 SGHAT, CDR2 FQNNGV. The CDR3 sequence is 16 residues long. V lost 5 bases to trimming and J lost 2 bases; unmatched junction nucleotides: 8.